These T cell receptor beta chains were read from a single sample in a study of PD-L1 blockade in urothelial cancer. Sequencing used immunoSEQ multiplex PCR; TCRdb keeps in-frame clones, though not all of them. The sample has approximately 90,000 clones, nearly 90% seen once; the top ten hold about 1.7%. Specimen: PBMCs, collected around atezolizumab (anti-PD-L1) treatment. These receptors came from a man in his fifties or sixties with urothelial cancer. CDR3s include the opening cysteine and the closing phenylalanine or tryptophan. Fields, in order: D gene, J gene, clone size, V gene, CDR3 DNA, CDR3 protein. D genes are given only for firm matches. For some rows the clone size is stated as once, few or many, or as a class when expanded; others skip it.

>.|TRBJ2-7|.|TRBV11-2
TGTGCCAGCAGCCCCACATTTCCCTCCTACGAGCAGTACTTC
CASSPTFPSYEQYF
>TRBD2|TRBJ2-1|.|TRBV4-1
TGCGCCAGCAGCCAAGAAGGACTAGCGGGAGGGCAGCAGTTCTTC
CASSQEGLAGGQQFF
>TRBD1|TRBJ1-2|.|TRBV10-2
TGCGCCAGCAGTTCCGGGACAGGGGGCACCTATGGCTACACCTTC
CASSSGTGGTYGYTF
>.|TRBJ1-2|.|TRBV11-2
TGTGCCAGTGCGGTTAGAGCCAACTATGGCTACACCTTC
CASAVRANYGYTF
>.|TRBJ1-2|.|TRBV20-1
TGCAGTGCTGGGCAGGGTTTTGGCTACACCTTC
CSAGQGFGYTF
>.|TRBJ2-4|.|TRBV7-9
TGTGCCAGCAGCCCTAGCGCGGCCAAAAACATTCAGTACTTC
CASSPSAAKNIQYF
>.|TRBJ2-4|.|TRBV13
TGTGCCCGGTCACTAGCCAAAAACATTCAGTACTTC
CARSLAKNIQYF
>.|TRBJ2-5|.|TRBV11-2
TGTGCCAGCAGCTTCTCGGTGGCGGGGATGGGAGAGACCCAGTACTTC
CASSFSVAGMGETQYF
>.|TRBJ2-2|few|TRBV28
TGTGCCAGCAGTTTATTGGGGGACATGGTTCGGTTAAGGGCCGGGGAGCTGTTTTTT
CASSLLGDMVRLRAGELFF
>TRBD1|TRBJ2-3|.|TRBV11-3
TGTGCCAGCAGCTTACACAGGGGGCAAGATACGCAGTATTTT
CASSLHRGQDTQYF
>TRBD2|TRBJ2-1|.|TRBV2
TGTGCCAACAAAGAAATAACGGTGACTAGCGGTACCAGCAATGAGCAGTTCTTC
CANKEITVTSGTSNEQFF
>TRBD2|TRBJ2-1|.|TRBV28
TGTGCCAGCAGGCCTAGAGGGAGGGGTGAGCAGTTCTTC
CASRPRGRGEQFF
>TRBD1|TRBJ2-7|.|TRBV7-2
TGTGCCAGCAGCACCGGGACAGGGTACTACGAGCAGTACTTC
CASSTGTGYYEQYF
>TRBD1|TRBJ1-5|.|TRBV5-5
TGTGCCAGCAGCTTGGGGTGGCGGACAGGGGTTAAGAAGAGCAATCAGCCCCAGCATTTT
CASSLGWRTGVKKSNQPQHF
>TRBD1|TRBJ2-1|.|TRBV2
TGTGCCAGCACCCGTGACAGGGGTGATGAGCAGTTCTTC
CASTRDRGDEQFF
>TRBD2|TRBJ2-5|.|TRBV7-8
TGTGCCAGCAGCCCCCCGGGGGGAGCCGCGGAGACCCAGTACTTC
CASSPPGGAAETQYF
>TRBD1|TRBJ1-1|.|TRBV15
TGTGCCACCAGCAGAAGGGACAGCGAAGCTTTCTTT
CATSRRDSEAFF
>.|TRBJ2-3|once|TRBV6-5
TGTGCCAGCAGTACTACAGGGATAGGGGCAGATACGCAGTATTTT
CASSTTGIGADTQYF
>.|TRBJ2-2|.|TRBV10-1
TGCGCCAGCAGTGCCAACCCGACGGGTGGGACCGGGGAGCTGTTTTTT
CASSANPTGGTGELFF
>.|TRBJ1-6|.|TRBV30
TGTGCAATCTCAGCGGGATGGGATAATTCACCCCTCCACTTT
CAISAGWDNSPLHF
>TRBD1|TRBJ1-5|.|TRBV18
TGTGCCAGCTCCACCTCGACAGGGGTAGGTAGCAATCAGCCCCAGCATTTT
CASSTSTGVGSNQPQHF
>TRBD2|TRBJ2-1|.|TRBV7-3
TGTGCCAGCAGCAAGATAGCGGGAGAGATCTACAATGAGCAGTTCTTC
CASSKIAGEIYNEQFF
>.|TRBJ2-7|.|TRBV5-4
TGTGCCAGCAGCTTGGCAGGGACTTCGGGCTACGAGCAGTACTTC
CASSLAGTSGYEQYF
>.|TRBJ2-3|.|TRBV6-1
TGTGCCAGCAGTGAGACTTACACAGATACGCAGTATTTT
CASSETYTDTQYF
>.|TRBJ1-3|once|TRBV5-1
TGCGCCAGCAGCTCGACGGGACTCCATGGAAACACCATATATTTT
CASSSTGLHGNTIYF
>TRBD1|TRBJ1-2|.|TRBV18
TGTGCCAGCTCACGAGACAGGGGGCGCACGGACGGCTACACCTTC
CASSRDRGRTDGYTF
>.|TRBJ2-7|.|TRBV6-5
TGTGCCAGCAGTTACTCTTCAGGGCCGTCCTACGAGCAGTACTTC
CASSYSSGPSYEQYF
>TRBD1|TRBJ2-5|once|TRBV5-1
TGCGCCAGCAGCTTGCAACAGGGGGCCGCCAAGACCCAGTACTTC
CASSLQQGAAKTQYF
>.|TRBJ2-2|.|TRBV5-1
TGCGCCAGCAGCTTGCAGCAGGGTGGCACCGGGGAGCTGTTTTTT
CASSLQQGGTGELFF
>.|TRBJ2-1|.|TRBV19
TGTGCCAGTAGTGTACGGGGGAATGAGCAGTTCTTC
CASSVRGNEQFF
>.|TRBJ2-7|.|TRBV10-3
TGTGCCATCAGTGAGCCCCTAGGTCAGGGCACTTACGAGCAGTACTTC
CAISEPLGQGTYEQYF
>.|TRBJ2-3|.|TRBV6-5
TGTGCCAGCAGTTACTCCCTCGGCGGCGTCGCCCTTACGCAGTATTTT
CASSYSLGGVALTQYF
>.|TRBJ2-6|.|TRBV27
TGTGCCAGCAGATTGAGCTCTGGGGCCAACGTCCTGACTTTC
CASRLSSGANVLTF
>TRBD2|TRBJ2-2|.|TRBV4-2
TGTGCCAGCAGCCAAGTGTTGCGGGGGGGCACTACCGGGGAGCTGTTTTTT
CASSQVLRGGTTGELFF
>.|TRBJ1-5|.|TRBV30
TGTGCCTGGAGTGTAACAAGGTCGGGTCAGCCCCAGCATTTT
CAWSVTRSGQPQHF
>.|TRBJ1-1|.|TRBV27
TGTGCCAGCAGTTTTCGTGGAGGAGGTGCTGAAGCTTTCTTT
CASSFRGGGAEAFF
>.|TRBJ2-3|.|TRBV5-1
TGCGCCAGCAGCAGACTTAACCAGCGGTCCCGGGGAACAGATACGCAGTATTTT
CASSRLNQRSRGTDTQYF
>.|TRBJ1-6|.|TRBV6-6
TGTGCCAGCACCGGGGGATTTGGAGCTTCACCCCTCCACTTT
CASTGGFGASPLHF
>.|TRBJ2-1|.|TRBV29-1
TGCAGCGTTGTGGTCAGCGGGTTTAACAATGAGCAGTTCTTC
CSVVVSGFNNEQFF
>.|TRBJ2-3|.|TRBV7-8
TGTGCCAGCAGCTTAGTCAGGGAGGTAGATACGCAGTATTTT
CASSLVREVDTQYF
>TRBD1|TRBJ1-2|.|TRBV5-5
TGTGCCAGCAGCTTCGGGGACAGGGGGGACTATGGCTACACCTTC
CASSFGDRGDYGYTF
>.|TRBJ1-3|.|TRBV10-2
TGCGCCAGCTGGCACTCTGGAAACACCATATATTTT
CASWHSGNTIYF
>.|TRBJ2-3|.|TRBV30
TGTGCCTGGAGATATCCCCCGGGGAAGCTGGCAGATACGCAGTATTTT
CAWRYPPGKLADTQYF
>.|TRBJ2-7|.|TRBV15
TGTGCCACCAGCAGTAGGGCGGGACTCTACGAGCAGTACTTC
CATSSRAGLYEQYF
>TRBD2|TRBJ2-1|.|TRBV7-2
TGTGCCAGCAGCACTAGCGGGACCCATTACTACAATGAGCAGTTCTTC
CASSTSGTHYYNEQFF
>TRBD2|TRBJ2-1|.|TRBV30
TGTGCCTGGAGTGTACCCCCGGGAACTAGCGGGGGGTATGAGCAGTTCTTC
CAWSVPPGTSGGYEQFF
>.|TRBJ2-7|.|TRBV2
TGTGCCAGCAGCTCGGACGGGACCTACGAGCAGTACTTC
CASSSDGTYEQYF
>TRBD1|TRBJ1-5|.|TRBV28
TGTGCCAGCCTCTCTCTACAGGGGGCTTGGCAGCCCCAGCATTTT
CASLSLQGAWQPQHF
>.|TRBJ2-4|.|TRBV18
TGTGCCAGCTCACCACCGGCAGGGTCGAACATTCAGTACTTC
CASSPPAGSNIQYF
>TRBD2|TRBJ2-1|.|TRBV11-2
TGTGCCAGCAGCCACCGGACTAGCGGGGGGGAAAATGAGCAGTTCTTC
CASSHRTSGGENEQFF
>TRBD2|TRBJ2-3|.|TRBV19
TGTGCCAGTAGTATAGATGCGGGAGGGCGGACAGATACGCAGTATTTT
CASSIDAGGRTDTQYF
>.|TRBJ1-1|.|TRBV30
TGTGCCTGGAGTAAGAGCTACACTGAAGCTTTCTTT
CAWSKSYTEAFF
>.|TRBJ1-2|.|TRBV25-1
TGTGCCAGCAGCCCCTCAGGTTACTTTTTCGGCTACACCTTC
CASSPSGYFFGYTF
>TRBD1|TRBJ2-4|.|TRBV19
TGTGCCAGTAGTCCGGGGGGACAGGGTCGCTTGAGAAACATTCAGTACTTC
CASSPGGQGRLRNIQYF
>TRBD2|TRBJ2-1|.|TRBV18
TGTGCCAGCTCACTAAGACTAGCGGGAAGTTTGTACAATGAGCAGTTCTTC
CASSLRLAGSLYNEQFF
>.|TRBJ2-3|few|TRBV7-2
TGTGCCAGCAGCGTACTAGGTTCCGGCACAGATACGCAGTATTTT
CASSVLGSGTDTQYF
>.|TRBJ1-5|.|TRBV11-2
TGTGCCAGCAGCTTAGATACAGGGTGGGATCAGCCCCAGCATTTT
CASSLDTGWDQPQHF
>.|TRBJ2-5|once|TRBV18
TGTGCCAGCTCACCCAACCTCGGCCAGGGAAAAGGAGAGACCCAGTACTTC
CASSPNLGQGKGETQYF
>.|TRBJ1-2|.|TRBV11-2
TGTGCCAGCAGCTTGGGCCGGTCCCGCTATGGCTACACCTTC
CASSLGRSRYGYTF